The rows below give T cell receptor beta chains drawn from one sample of a study of cytomegalovirus exposure and HLA in healthy donors. Clones were read by immunoSEQ multiplex PCR, and TCRdb kept only the in-frame ones, dropping some. The repertoire has 150,000 to 200,000 clones, roughly nine tenths of them found once; the top ten carry roughly 5.7%. Sequences were obtained from PBMCs. The receptors come from a woman aged 25 to 39 in good health and CMV-seronegative. CDR3s leave out the opening cysteine and the closing phenylalanine or tryptophan.

j_gene	v_gene	CDR3aa
TRBJ2-7	TRBV27	ASSTGDEQY
TRBJ1-5	TRBV19	ASSTPGDRNQPQH
TRBJ2-1	TRBV27	ASSLGRDPYNEQF
TRBJ2-7	TRBV7-6	ASSLRTASSYEQY
TRBJ2-2	TRBV5-4	ASSLAGDNTGELF
TRBJ2-1	TRBV6-5	ASSNQVFYNEQF
TRBJ2-1	TRBV6-1	ASSESGGTYNEQF
TRBJ2-5	TRBV11-3	ASSLGDGGETQY
TRBJ2-7	TRBV27	ASSPPETDRGRLPTYYEQY
TRBJ2-7	TRBV27	ASSLTGTGGSHEQY
TRBJ2-5	TRBV7-9	ASSFRQGYETQY
TRBJ2-7	TRBV19	ASSKGGSYEQY